These 15 T cell receptor beta chains came from one sample sequenced in a study of CD8+CD57+ T cells in acquired aplastic anemia. The use of genomic DNA as template underpinned the TCR beta VDJ and CDR3 profiling. From the reads, TCRdb called clonotypes with MiXCR, one entry per CDR3 protein. The data contain about 200,000 distinct CDR3 sequences, over 40% of them singletons. Selection for sequencing was limited to patients who had shown CD8+CD57+ cell expansion by flow cytometry. Sample: sorted CD4+, CD8+, or CD8+CD57+ T cells (not recorded which) from PBMCs. Receptors were obtained from a human donor with aplastic anemia.

Points on this clonotype: Since a much larger clone is just one base distant, this may be a read error. This chain connects TRBV27 to TRBJ1-6; D gene unclear. The CDR3 contains 15 residues. The germline gives CDR1 MNHEY, CDR2 SMNVEV (reference sequence). The CDR3 nucleotides read TGTGCCCGCAGTTTTGAGGCTTCCTATAATTCACCCCTCCACTTT. Its protein is CARSFEASYNSPLHF.

The chain links TRBV15 to TRBJ2-7; TRBD2 is a possible D gene (5 bases). Between the trimmed V and J ends, which lost 6 bases and 0 bases, there was a span of 6 bases. Looked up from germline, CDR1 is LNHNV and CDR2 is YYDKDF (reference sequence). The CDR3 is made up of 12 amino acids. In DNA, the CDR3 is TGTGCCACCAGGGGAGACTCCTACGAGCAGTACTTC. It specifies CATRGDSYEQYF. Looking up the rest from reference TRBV15 and TRBJ2-7 gives the full variable domain: DAMVIQNPRYQVTQFGKPVTLSCSQTLNHNVMYWYQQKSSQAPKLLFHYYDKDFNNEADTPDNFQSRRPNTSFCFLDIRSPGLGDTAMYLCATRGDSYEQYFGPGTRLTVT.

This chain joins TRBV2 and TRBJ2-5, with TRBD2 as a possible D gene (7 bases). The V gene's germline CDR1 is SNHLY and CDR2 FYNNEI. The V gene lost 5 bases and the J gene lost 2 bases, with 18 bases spanning the gap. This CDR3 has 16 amino acids. The CDR3, as DNA: TGTGCCAGCAGTCGGAGGGGGGGGCTAAATCAAGAGACCCAGTACTTC. Translation gives CASSRRGGLNQETQYF.

This clonotype was found many times. V and J are TRBV10-3 and TRBJ2-7, with D maybe TRBD1 (5 bases). Germline values: CDR1 ENHRY, CDR2 SYGVKD. Trimming cost V 7 bases and J 7 bases, with 17 bases left between them. The CDR3 consists of 13 residues. CDR3 loop: CAIKETGSREQYF. The CDR3, as DNA: TGTGCCATCAAGGAAACAGGTTCGCGGGAGCAGTACTTC.

The chain employs TRBV20-1 and TRBJ2-5; 15 bases map to TRBD2. Germline lookup yields CDR1 DFQATT and CDR2 SNEGSKA (reference sequence). The CDR3 extends over 15 amino acids. V shed 3 bases and J 5 bases; nucleotides not matched to a gene: 4. The CDR3 DNA is TGCAGTGCTAGTCGGACTAGCGGGGGGGCTGAGACCCAGTACTTC. The encoded protein is CSASRTSGGAETQYF.

This clonotype was observed at least ten times. CDR3 sequence reads: CASSHGGGSGELFF. The CDR3 DNA sequence: TGCGCCAGCAGCCATGGCGGGGGAAGCGGGGAGCTGTTTTTT. The chain joins TRBV5-1 to TRBJ2-2, with 7 bases identical to TRBD2. CDR3 length: 14 amino acids. The J segment lost 7 bases and the V segment lost 4 bases, leaving 7 bases of the junction unmatched. Germline V gives CDR1 SGHRS, CDR2 YFSETQ.

This clonotype was detected ten times or more. The chain links TRBV25-1 to TRBJ1-6, with a weak D call TRBD1 (5 bases). V lost 4 bases to trimming and J lost 6 bases, with 16 bases between them. This CDR3 is built from 16 residues. Germline V gene lookup returns CDR1 MGHDK and CDR2 SYGVNS. The DNA for the CDR3 is TGTGCCAGCAGTGTGCTCCGGGGCCTGAGTAATTCACCCCTCCACTTT. Translated, it gives CASSVLRGLSNSPLHF.

V usage is TRBV5-1 and J usage is TRBJ1-2; D is possibly TRBD1 (6 bases). The CDR3 loop spans 14 amino acids. Germline CDR1 is SGHRS and CDR2 is YFSETQ. V was cut by 3 bases and J by 7 bases, with 16 bases left in between. The CDR3 DNA follows: TGCGCCAGCAGCTCCGGACAGCTAAGGGGTGGCTACACCTTC. It yields the protein CASSSGQLRGGYTF.

This chain connects TRBV12-3 or TRBV12-4 to TRBJ1-5; perhaps TRBD1 as D (5 bases). The CDR3 loop spans 21 amino acids. V was trimmed by 3 bases and J by 0 bases, leaving 27 bases between them. The CDR3 sequence: CASSLVTENVLRSYSNQPQHF. The DNA of the CDR3 is TGTGCCAGCAGTTTGGTGACAGAAAACGTTCTAAGGTCATATAGCAATCAGCCCCAGCATTTT.

CDR3 in DNA: TGTGCCAGCAGCTTTAACCGGGACAGGGGGAGAATGAACACTGAAGCTTTCTTT. Its protein is CASSFNRDRGRMNTEAFF. This rearrangement joins TRBV7-9 to TRBJ1-1; 11 bases fit TRBD1. CDR1 and CDR2 from the germline V gene are SEHNR and FQNEAQ (reference sequence). The ends lost 3 bases at V and 0 bases at J; junction bases unmatched: 9. The CDR3 has 18 residues.

This chain joins TRBV2 and TRBJ1-2, with a possible D match to TRBD1 (6 bases). Germline V gene lookup returns CDR1 SNHLY and CDR2 FYNNEI. V was cut by 6 bases and J by 8 bases, with 19 bases left in between. The CDR3 is 14 amino acids. The CDR3 reads CASSHQTGGVGYTF. In DNA form, the CDR3 reads TGTGCCAGCAGCCATCAGACAGGCGGGGTCGGCTACACCTTC.

The chain carries TRBV24-1 and TRBJ2-7, with D uncertain. The CDR3 is made up of 14 amino acids. Germline assignment: CDR1 KGHDR and CDR2 SFDVKD. Trimming pared 3 bases from V and 2 bases from J, leaving 10 bases between. CDR3 nucleotide sequence: TGTGCCACCAGTGATGCAGGCACCACCTACGAGCAGTACTTC. Its protein is CATSDAGTTYEQYF.

This clonotype was picked up many times. The chain is built from TRBV20-1 and TRBJ1-6; D ambiguous. The CDR3 length is 14 residues. V gave up 0 bases and J gave up 8 bases, with 11 bases separating them. Germline assignment: CDR1 DFQATT and CDR2 SNEGSKA (reference sequence). In DNA form, the CDR3 reads TGCAGTGCTAGAGAAGCGGGTCGGCATTCACCCCTCCACTTT. Translation gives CSAREAGRHSPLHF.

The V gene is TRBV5-1, the J gene TRBJ2-2; TRBD2 matches at 13 bases. V was pared by 0 bases and J by 5 bases, with 7 bases of the junction left unmatched. The CDR3 runs 18 residues. From germline, CDR1 is SGHRS and CDR2 YFSETQ. Written as DNA, the CDR3 is TGCGCCAGCAGCTTGGCCGGGACTAGCGGGGAAAGAACCGGGGAGCTGTTTTTT. Translation gives CASSLAGTSGERTGELFF. Variable domain in full (rest from reference TRBV5-1 and TRBJ2-2): KAGVTQTPRYLIKTRGQQVTLSCSPISGHRSVSWYQQTPGQGLQFLFEYFSETQRNKGNFPGRFSGRQFSNSRSEMNVSTLELGDSALYLCASSLAGTSGERTGELFFGEGSRLTVL.

This clonotype was seen at least ten times. The chain is built from TRBV5-1 and TRBJ1-1, with D perhaps TRBD1 (6 bases). This CDR3 is built from 16 residues. V lost 0 bases, J lost 1 base, and 13 bases lay in between. Germline CDR1 and CDR2: SGHRS and YFSETQ. CDR3 residues: CASSLGGAGANTEAFF. The CDR3 bases are TGCGCCAGCAGCTTGGGGGGGGCAGGGGCGAACACTGAAGCTTTCTTT.